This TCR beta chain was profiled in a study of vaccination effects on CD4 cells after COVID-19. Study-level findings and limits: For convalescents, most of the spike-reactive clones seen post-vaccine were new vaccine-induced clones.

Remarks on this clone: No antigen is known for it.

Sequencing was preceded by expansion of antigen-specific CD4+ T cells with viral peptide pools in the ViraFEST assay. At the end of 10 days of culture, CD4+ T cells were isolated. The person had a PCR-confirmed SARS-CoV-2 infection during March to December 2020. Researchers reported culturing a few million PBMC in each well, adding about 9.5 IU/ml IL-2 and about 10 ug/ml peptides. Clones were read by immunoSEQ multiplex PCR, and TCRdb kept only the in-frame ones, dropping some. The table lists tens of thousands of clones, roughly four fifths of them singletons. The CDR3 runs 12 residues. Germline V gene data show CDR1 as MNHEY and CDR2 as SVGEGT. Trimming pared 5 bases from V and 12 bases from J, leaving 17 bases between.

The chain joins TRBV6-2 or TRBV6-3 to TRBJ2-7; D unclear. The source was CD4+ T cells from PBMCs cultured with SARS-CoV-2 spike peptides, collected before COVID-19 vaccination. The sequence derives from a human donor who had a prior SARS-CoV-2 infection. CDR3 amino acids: CASSPPLVPPYF. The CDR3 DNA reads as TGTGCCAGCAGTCCCCCTTTGGTCCCGCCGTACTTC.